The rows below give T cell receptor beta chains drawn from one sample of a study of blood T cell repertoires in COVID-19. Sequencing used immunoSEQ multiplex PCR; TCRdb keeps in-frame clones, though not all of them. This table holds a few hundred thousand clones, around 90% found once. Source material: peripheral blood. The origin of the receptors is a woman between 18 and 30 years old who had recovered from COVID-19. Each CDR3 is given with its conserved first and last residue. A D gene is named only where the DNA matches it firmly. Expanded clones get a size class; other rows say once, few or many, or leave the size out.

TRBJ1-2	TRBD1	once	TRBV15	TGTGCCACTCGGACAGGTCTTAACTATGGCTACACCTTC	CATRTGLNYGYTF
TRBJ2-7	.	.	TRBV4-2	TGTGCCAGCAGCCACCTCAGCTCCTACGAGCAGTACTTC	CASSHLSSYEQYF
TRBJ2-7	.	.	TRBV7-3	TGTGCCAGCAGCTTAACATTTGGGGCGTCCTACGAGCAGTACTTC	CASSLTFGASYEQYF
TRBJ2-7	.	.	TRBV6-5	TGTGCCAGCTCCAAGGGACTTCTCTCCTACGAGCAGTACTTC	CASSKGLLSYEQYF
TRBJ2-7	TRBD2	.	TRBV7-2	TGTGCCAGCAGTTTACGCCCGGGACTAGCGGGAGGGCCCTCCTACGAGCAGTACTTC	CASSLRPGLAGGPSYEQYF
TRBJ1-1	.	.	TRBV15	TGTGCCACCAGCAGAGATGGAGGGACTTACACTGAAGCTTTCTTT	CATSRDGGTYTEAFF
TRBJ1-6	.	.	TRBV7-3	TGTGCCAGCAGCTTAATACAGGCTGGGTCGCCCCTCCACTTT	CASSLIQAGSPLHF
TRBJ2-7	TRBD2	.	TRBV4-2	TGTGCCAGCAGCCAAGGGTCGGGCGGGGGAAACGAGCAGTACTTC	CASSQGSGGGNEQYF
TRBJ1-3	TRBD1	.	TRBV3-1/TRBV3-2	TGTGCCAGCAGCCAGCTGACAGGGGAGAGCTCTGGAAACACCATATATTTT	CASSQLTGESSGNTIYF
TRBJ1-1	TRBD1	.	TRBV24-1	TGTGCCACAGCTCACGGTTTACCGGGACAGGGCTTTTCTGACGCTTTCTTT	CATAHGLPGQGFSDAFF
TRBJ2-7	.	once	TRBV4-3	TGCGCCAGCAGCCAAGATTTAGGGACATCCTACGAGCAGTACTTC	CASSQDLGTSYEQYF